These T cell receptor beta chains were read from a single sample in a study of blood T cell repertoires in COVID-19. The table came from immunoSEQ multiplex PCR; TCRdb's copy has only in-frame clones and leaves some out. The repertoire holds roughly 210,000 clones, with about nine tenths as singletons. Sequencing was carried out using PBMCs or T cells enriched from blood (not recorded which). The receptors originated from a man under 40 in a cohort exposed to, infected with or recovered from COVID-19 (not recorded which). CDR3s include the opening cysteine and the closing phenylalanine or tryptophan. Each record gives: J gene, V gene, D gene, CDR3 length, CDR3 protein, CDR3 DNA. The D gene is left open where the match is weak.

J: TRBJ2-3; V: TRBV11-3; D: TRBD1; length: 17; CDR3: CASSLFTGTGGTDTQYF; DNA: TGTGCCAGCAGCTTATTCACCGGGACAGGGGGCACAGATACGCAGTATTTT
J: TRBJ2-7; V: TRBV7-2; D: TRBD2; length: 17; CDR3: CASSRTRSGLEHYEQYF; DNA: TGTGCCAGCAGTCGGACTAGAAGTGGATTAGAGCACTACGAGCAGTACTTC
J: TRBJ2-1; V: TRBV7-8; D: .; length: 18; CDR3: CASSDREAQRLLYNEQFF; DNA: TGTGCCAGCAGCGATAGGGAGGCTCAACGCTTACTTTACAATGAGCAGTTCTTC
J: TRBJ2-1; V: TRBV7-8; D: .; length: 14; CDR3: CASSPGVEYNEQFF; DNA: TGTGCCAGCAGCCCCGGGGTGGAATACAATGAGCAGTTCTTC
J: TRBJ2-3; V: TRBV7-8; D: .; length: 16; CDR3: CASSSRLRGSTDTQYF; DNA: TGTGCCAGCAGCTCCCGCCTCCGGGGGTCGACAGATACGCAGTATTTT
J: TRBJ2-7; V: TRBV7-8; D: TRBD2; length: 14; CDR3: CASSGGGLGGEQYF; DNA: TGTGCCAGCTCGGGGGGGGGCCTAGGAGGCGAGCAGTACTTC
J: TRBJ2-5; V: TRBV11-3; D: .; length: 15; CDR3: CASSLDSAQGETQYF; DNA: TGTGCCAGCAGCTTAGATTCCGCCCAGGGAGAGACCCAGTACTTC
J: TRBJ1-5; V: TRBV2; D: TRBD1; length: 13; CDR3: CASSGDSYQPQHF; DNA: TGTGCCAGCAGTGGGGACAGTTATCAGCCCCAGCATTTT
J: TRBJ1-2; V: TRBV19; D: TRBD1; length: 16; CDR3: CASSTAGTGTIYGYTF; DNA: TGTGCCAGTAGTACCGCCGGGACAGGGACTATCTATGGCTACACCTTC
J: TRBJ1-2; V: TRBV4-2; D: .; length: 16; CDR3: CASSQDQGRLAVGYTF; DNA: TGTGCCAGCAGCCAAGATCAGGGGCGGCTGGCTGTCGGCTACACCTTC
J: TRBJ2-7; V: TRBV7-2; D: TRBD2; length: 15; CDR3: CASSSMGLAGVEQYF; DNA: TGTGCCAGCAGCTCAATGGGACTAGCGGGAGTCGAGCAGTACTTC
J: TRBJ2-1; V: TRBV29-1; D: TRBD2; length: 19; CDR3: CSVPAGTSGRRGSYNEQFF; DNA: TGCAGCGTTCCGGCCGGGACTAGCGGGAGAAGGGGGTCCTACAATGAGCAGTTCTTC
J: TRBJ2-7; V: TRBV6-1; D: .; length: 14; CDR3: CASSVARVFHEQYF; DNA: TGTGCCAGCAGTGTAGCCAGGGTGTTCCACGAGCAGTACTTC
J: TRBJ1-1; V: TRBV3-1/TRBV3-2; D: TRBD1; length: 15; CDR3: CASSSRQGIASEAFF; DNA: TGTGCCAGCAGCTCTCGACAGGGGATAGCATCTGAAGCTTTCTTT
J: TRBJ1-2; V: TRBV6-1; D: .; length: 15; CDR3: CASSESRTGGYGYTF; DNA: TGTGCCAGCAGTGAATCAAGGACGGGCGGGTATGGCTACACCTTC
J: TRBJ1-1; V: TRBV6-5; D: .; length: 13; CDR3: CASSYTGNTEAFF; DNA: TGTGCCAGCAGTTACACAGGGAACACTGAAGCTTTCTTT